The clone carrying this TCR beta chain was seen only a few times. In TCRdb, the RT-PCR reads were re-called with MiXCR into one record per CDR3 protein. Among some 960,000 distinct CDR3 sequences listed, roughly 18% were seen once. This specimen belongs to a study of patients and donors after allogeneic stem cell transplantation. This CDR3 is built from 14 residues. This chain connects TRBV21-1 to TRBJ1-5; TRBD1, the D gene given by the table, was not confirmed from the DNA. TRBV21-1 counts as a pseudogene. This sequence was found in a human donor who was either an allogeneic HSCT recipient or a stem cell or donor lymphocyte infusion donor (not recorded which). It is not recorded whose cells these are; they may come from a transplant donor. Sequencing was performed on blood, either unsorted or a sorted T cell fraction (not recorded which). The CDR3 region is CASRRQGTNQPQHF. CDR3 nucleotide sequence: TGTGCCAGCAGGAGACAGGGGACGAATCAGCCCCAGCATTTT.